These T cell receptor beta chains were read from a single sample in a study of OX40 agonist ivuxolimab in advanced cancers. Libraries were prepared by immunoSEQ multiplex PCR; TCRdb keeps only in-frame clonotypes and omits some of them. Altogether over 50,000 clones are present, approximately 90% being singletons, with the ten largest covering 1.9%. This specimen was CD4+ or CD8+ T cells sorted from blood, taken in a trial of the OX40 agonist ivuxolimab. Receptor source: an adult with an advanced solid tumor such as melanoma, head and neck, liver or kidney cancer. Each CDR3 is given without its conserved first and last residue.

v_call: TRBV7-2; cdr3_aa: ASSPQHNEQF
v_call: TRBV7-2; cdr3_aa: ASSLMLYQETQY
v_call: TRBV7-9; cdr3_aa: ASSYTGGNTEAF
v_call: TRBV6-1; cdr3_aa: ASSERGTLNTVSGANVLT
v_call: TRBV5-8; cdr3_aa: ASSGQGMHGYT
v_call: TRBV5-6; cdr3_aa: ASSLAETDTQY
v_call: TRBV19; cdr3_aa: ASRANRGAGENQPQH
v_call: TRBV11-3; cdr3_aa: ASSLGRTSPEVNEQF
v_call: TRBV27; cdr3_aa: ASVGFGEAF
v_call: TRBV27; cdr3_aa: ASRRQGGHKNYGYT
v_call: TRBV11-1; cdr3_aa: ASSQNERVTYEQY
v_call: TRBV9; cdr3_aa: ASSKYTGTGNTEAF
v_call: TRBV18; cdr3_aa: ASSPRDSRGTGELF
v_call: TRBV7-2; cdr3_aa: ASSPGITDTQY
v_call: TRBV27; cdr3_aa: ASSYQRITTGGAYTEAF
v_call: TRBV27; cdr3_aa: ASSRTSGSGEVAKNIQY
v_call: TRBV27; cdr3_aa: ASSLAGGNQPQH
v_call: TRBV7-9; cdr3_aa: ASSLLQTGAGELF
v_call: TRBV23-1; cdr3_aa: ASIVNFGNQPQH
v_call: TRBV30; cdr3_aa: AWKAGGDNSPLH
v_call: TRBV28; cdr3_aa: ASSLGVNTGELF
v_call: TRBV7-3; cdr3_aa: ASRRAPNLDTQY
v_call: TRBV11-2; cdr3_aa: ASSFPTSGRNTGELF
v_call: TRBV27; cdr3_aa: ASRGGIEAF
v_call: TRBV5-1; cdr3_aa: ASKQQKETQY
v_call: TRBV25-1; cdr3_aa: ASSDSQRTGGYT
v_call: TRBV29-1; cdr3_aa: SARGGLATNEKLF
v_call: TRBV11-3; cdr3_aa: ASSAQQGHTEAF